These 11 T cell receptor beta chains were sequenced from one sample in a study of human T cells and chemical hapten exposure. Time point of the sample: pre-sensitization, week 0. Treatment defined: therapeutic diphenylcyclopropenone sensitization with weekly scalp DPC. TCRdb independently ran MiXCR on the RACE reads; one entry per CDR3 protein. Of over 300,000 distinct CDR3 sequences in the sample, more than 4.5% were seen once. The sample was whole blood, taken in connection with sensitization to the hapten diphenylcyclopropenone (DPC). The receptors come from a woman aged 45-65 years with alopecia areata. Some clones in this sample may be carry-over from other donors' samples.

This clonotype was detected ten times or more. The junction departs from germline at one end; a sequencing error may be responsible. The chain couples TRBV20-1 to TRBJ2-7; D is tentatively TRBD1 or TRBD2 (5 bases each). This CDR3 region has 11 residues. Germline V CDR1 and CDR2: DFQATT, SNEGSKA (reference sequence). DNA of the CDR3: TGCAGTGCTACCGGGACCCTGGGGGTTGCCTTC. Amino acids: CSATGTLGVAF.

This clonotype was counted ten times or more. V usage is TRBV9 and J usage is TRBJ1-2, with 11 bases aligning to TRBD1. The CDR3 consists of 16 residues. Germline V lookup: CDR1 SGDLS, CDR2 YYNGEE. Losses at the gene ends were 1 base for V and 4 bases for J; bases not matched to a gene: 6. DNA of the CDR3: TGTGCCAGCAGCGTAACAGGACAGGGGGCGACCTATGGCTACACCTTC. Translated: CASSVTGQGATYGYTF.

This clonotype was counted between two and nine times. This sequence joins TRBV9 and TRBJ2-1; the match to TRBD2 covers 11 bases. Germline lookup yields CDR1 SGDLS and CDR2 YYNGEE. The CDR3 spans 17 residues. After removal of 4 bases from V and 0 bases from J, the junction contained 6 bases not matched to a gene. The DNA for the CDR3 is TGTGCCAGCAGCTCTGGGACTAGCGGTCTCTCCTACAATGAGCAGTTCTTC. Its translation: CASSSGTSGLSYNEQFF.

The sample holds many counts of this clonotype. The J gene is TRBJ2-3, the V gene TRBV12-3 or TRBV12-4, with unresolved D. This CDR3 comprises 13 residues. V dropped 1 base and J dropped 6 bases, with 8 bases sitting between them. The chain's CDR3 is CASSLGQWDTQYF. CDR3 nucleotides: TGTGCCAGCAGTTTAGGCCAGTGGGATACGCAGTATTTT.

This clonotype has more than one count but fewer than ten. This rearrangement joins TRBV6-6 to TRBJ2-7; maybe TRBD1 (6 bases). From germline, CDR1 is MNHNY and CDR2 SVGAGI (reference sequence). Deletions cut 5 bases from V and 3 bases from J, with 11 bases between. CDR3 size: 13 residues. The CDR3 spells CASSLTRGYEQYF. The CDR3, as DNA: TGTGCCAGCAGTCTCACCAGGGGCTACGAGCAGTACTTC.

This clonotype was detected many times. The V gene is TRBV28, the J gene TRBJ2-5; 9 bases fit TRBD2. Trimming took 6 bases from V and 1 from J; bases not matched to a gene: 12. This CDR3 is built from 17 residues. Germline CDR1 is MDHEN and CDR2 is SYDVKM. CDR3 coding DNA: TGTGCCAGCAGCGGGACTAGCAAGGCATATGGCCAAGAGACCCAGTACTTC. It is translated as CASSGTSKAYGQETQYF.

This clonotype was detected a few times. The rearrangement links TRBV7-9 to TRBJ2-3; 11 positions agree with TRBD2. The length of the CDR3 is 16 residues. Trimming removed 5 bases from V and 2 bases from J; junction bases left unmatched: 6. Germline V gene data show CDR1 as SEHNR and CDR2 as FQNEAQ (reference sequence). The chain's CDR3 is CASSHSTSGVTDTQYF. In nucleotides, the CDR3 is TGTGCCAGCAGCCATTCGACTAGCGGGGTCACAGATACGCAGTATTTT.

This clonotype has ten or more counts. V is TRBV10-3 and J is TRBJ2-7; maybe TRBD1 (5 bases). There are 11 residues in the CDR3. Germline V CDR1 and CDR2: ENHRY, SYGVKD. Trimming stripped 3 bases from V and 5 bases from J, with 5 bases between. CDR3 bases: TGTGCCATCAGTGACAGGGACGAGCAGTACTTC. Its protein product is CAISDRDEQYF.

The chain is built from TRBV20-1 and TRBJ2-3; a weak D match, TRBD2 (6 bases). The CDR3 runs to 15 residues. The germline V gene has CDR1 DFQATT and CDR2 SNEGSKA (reference sequence). V lost 5 bases and J 1 base, leaving 16 bases between the germline ends. The CDR3, as DNA: TGCAGTGCTTACCCCCCTAGCGCCGGCACAGATACGCAGTATTTT. Translated, it gives CSAYPPSAGTDTQYF.

This clonotype was seen ten or more times. The rearrangement joins TRBV6-2 or TRBV6-3 to TRBJ1-1; D is possibly TRBD1 (5 bases). With 2 bases removed from V and 7 bases from J, the gap between germline ends came to 11 bases. This CDR3 is built from 13 residues. Germline CDR1 is MNHEY and CDR2 is SVGEGT. Here the CDR3 DNA reads TGTGCCAGCAGTTACGGTGCGGGGGGTGAAGCTTTCTTT. It translates to CASSYGAGGEAFF.

On this clonotype: A much larger clone differs from this one at a single base, so this may be a read error. The chain carries TRBV10-1 and TRBJ2-4; weak D call: TRBD1 (6 bases). The CDR3 is 17 residues long. Trimming left V 6 bases short and J 0 bases short, with 18 bases between. Germline CDR1 is WNHNN and CDR2 is SYGVQD (reference sequence). The CDR3 sequence is CASSIKQGILAKNIQYF. DNA for the CDR3: TGCGCCAGCAGCATAAAACAGGGCATCTTAGCCAAAAACATTCAGTACTTC.